Listed below are T cell receptor beta chains from one sample, sequenced in a study of CXCR3-negative and CXCR3-positive naive CD8 T cells. TCRdb reprocessed the 5' RACE reads; each CDR3 protein has one entry and no DNA is given. The sample data list tens of thousands of distinct CDR3 sequences. The sequencing input was naive CXCR3- CD8+ T cells from blood. These receptors originate from a human donor in good health. Some clones in this sample may be carry-over from other donors' samples. The CDR3 runs from the conserved cysteine through the conserved F or W. Fields, in order: V gene, CDR3 length, clone size, J gene, CDR3 protein. Clone size is given for some rows only: seen once, a few or many times, or a class if the clone is expanded.

TRBV7-9	14	.	TRBJ2-7	CASSRTDSSYEQYF
TRBV7-9	14	.	TRBJ2-5	CASSLEVARETQYF
TRBV11-2	20	.	TRBJ2-5	CASSRLRRTSGRSGLETQYF
TRBV29-1	11	medium-sized	TRBJ2-7	CSVDRGSEQYF
TRBV7-9	14	.	TRBJ2-7	CASSSPGSPYEQYF
TRBV21-1	17	.	TRBJ2-1	CASSKGGRLAGGNEQFF
TRBV6-5	15	.	TRBJ1-2	CASSPGSFLNYGYTF
TRBV27	15	.	TRBJ2-1	CASSADGSPYNEQFF
TRBV7-9	13	.	TRBJ2-7	CASGGGSSYEQYF
TRBV29-1	16	.	TRBJ2-5	CSVEGRGGADWETQYF
TRBV6-2/TRBV6-3	13	.	TRBJ2-3	CASSGQLPDTQYF
TRBV7-7	17	.	TRBJ2-1	CASSLAGPESSYNEQFF
TRBV4-3	16	.	TRBJ2-7	CASSQDQLADTYEQYF
TRBV29-1	14	.	TRBJ2-7	CSASSGQGVYEQYF
TRBV27	14	.	TRBJ1-1	CASSSLGVGTEAFF
TRBV9	14	.	TRBJ2-1	CASSPFDGVNEQFF
TRBV29-1	13	.	TRBJ1-2	CSVTTDTHYGYTF
TRBV6-4	14	.	TRBJ1-5	CASKSPTGDQPQHF
TRBV5-1	14	.	TRBJ2-3	CASSRGTFTDTQYF
TRBV12-3/TRBV12-4	15	.	TRBJ1-1	CASRSRKGENTEAFF
TRBV14	17	.	TRBJ2-1	CASSQDWPGQGQNEQFF
TRBV5-4	14	.	TRBJ2-7	CASSFARSSYEQYF
TRBV2	14	.	TRBJ2-3	CASSEEPGINPQYF
TRBV7-9	13	.	TRBJ1-2	CASSPAGNYGYTF
TRBV12-3/TRBV12-4	16	.	TRBJ2-5	CASSTTGTLRGETQYF
TRBV5-1	13	.	TRBJ2-1	CASSVIGGGEQFF
TRBV11-2	13	.	TRBJ2-1	CASSLVPVLEQFF
TRBV3-1	15	.	TRBJ2-7	CASSQLPGPNYEQYF
TRBV4-2	14	.	TRBJ1-1	CASSQEGSDTEAFF
TRBV20-1	14	.	TRBJ2-5	CSAREERERETQYF
TRBV4-1	13	.	TRBJ2-1	CASSLYPNNEQFF
TRBV29-1	14	.	TRBJ2-7	CSVEERTSNYEQYF
TRBV28	18	.	TRBJ2-3	CASSSLLPYNNYTDTQYF
TRBV29-1	14	.	TRBJ2-3	CSVEAGGPIDTQYF
TRBV4-3	15	.	TRBJ2-5	CASSPGVAGEETQYF
TRBV27	14	.	TRBJ1-2	CASSFRGAGLGYTF
TRBV7-9	15	.	TRBJ1-1	CASSFLSGTHVGAFF
TRBV7-8	14	.	TRBJ2-5	CASISRGAGETQYF
TRBV7-9	17	.	TRBJ1-1	CASSFLLAANSNTEAFF
TRBV7-8	12	.	TRBJ1-1	CASSPRAAEAFF
TRBV28	15	.	TRBJ1-5	CASSLGQDSNQPQHF
TRBV7-9	13	.	TRBJ2-7	CASSPAGAGEQYF
TRBV7-9	15	.	TRBJ2-1	CASSGAGSSYNEQFF
TRBV11-2	15	.	TRBJ2-7	CASSVEAGGRYEQYF
TRBV7-9	15	.	TRBJ1-5	CASSDQTGGEQPQHF
TRBV12-3/TRBV12-4	15	.	TRBJ1-5	CASSFGMYSNQPQHF
TRBV7-9	16	.	TRBJ2-7	CASSSRVGQGAYEQYF
TRBV27	17	.	TRBJ1-2	CASSSRGDNDFFYGYTF
TRBV6-2/TRBV6-3	14	.	TRBJ2-3	CASVRFPLADTQYF
TRBV7-9	16	.	TRBJ2-1	CASSSPGGGSYNEQFF
TRBV29-1	14	.	TRBJ2-7	CSVDSDTGTYEQYF
TRBV5-5	14	.	TRBJ2-7	CASSPRQGPYEQYF
TRBV5-5	14	.	TRBJ1-2	CASSNYGAVYGYTF